Shown below are 8 T cell receptor beta chains from a single sample sequenced in a study of blood T cell repertoires in COVID-19 (dated by TCRdb to about 2020). Library construction relied on the immunoSEQ multiplex PCR assay. Here the immuneACCESS table is served through TCRdb, limited to in-frame sequences with V and J called. Missing clones are a known gap in these copies; in checked studies unresolved V genes cover under half, and the rest lacks a known reason. The sample has hundreds of thousands of clones on record, around 84% of them singletons. The ten top clones hold approximately 6.5% of the sample. Sequenced input: PBMCs or T cells enriched from blood (not recorded which). Every receptor here comes from a woman aged 40-49 years who had recovered from COVID-19.

The chain joins TRBV21-1 to TRBJ1-2. TRBV21-1 is given as a pseudogene. This CDR3 has 15 residues. CDR3: CASSKYRDSNYGYTF. As DNA, the CDR3 is TGTGCCAGCAGCAAATATCGGGATTCTAACTATGGCTACACCTTC.

The chain combines TRBV5-4 with TRBJ2-5; 7 bases align to TRBD2. The DNA matches TRBJ2-4 better at its end, which makes the J call doubtful. Germline V gene lookup returns CDR1 SGHNT and CDR2 YYREEE (reference sequence). The CDR3 is made up of 15 amino acids. CDR3 region: CASSLVRGEKNIQYF. CDR3 nucleotide sequence: TGTGCCAGCAGCTTGGTACGGGGGGAAAAAAACATTCAGTACTTC.

The gene calls are TRBV2 and TRBJ2-1, with TRBD1 as a possible D gene (5 bases). Trimming removed 3 bases from V and 15 bases from J, with 15 bases in between. The CDR3 spans 12 residues. From germline, CDR1 is SNHLY and CDR2 FYNNEI. DNA for the CDR3: TGTGCCAGCAGTGAGTCCCAGGGATTGGGGTTCTTC. It specifies CASSESQGLGFF.

The chain joins TRBV19 to TRBJ1-4, with D unresolved. Germline V gene sequence: CDR1 LNHDA, CDR2 SQIVND (reference sequence). The CDR3 is 13 amino acids. V shed 7 bases and J shed 6 bases, with 12 bases lying between them. CDR3 protein: CASKQRDDEKLFF. The CDR3 region has the DNA TGTGCCAGTAAACAGAGGGATGATGAAAAACTGTTTTTT.

The chain recombines TRBV5-1 with TRBJ2-7; D perhaps matches TRBD1 (7 bases). The V gene lost 7 bases and the J gene lost 4 bases, with 15 bases spanning the gap. In germline, CDR1 is SGHRS, CDR2 YFSETQ. The CDR3 contains 13 residues. CDR3 coding DNA: TGCGCCAGCGCGCGGGACAGCGCTTACGAGCAGTACTTC. The encoded protein is CASARDSAYEQYF.

This clone was found once. This chain joins TRBV19 and TRBJ1-3, with unresolved D. Germline-derived CDR1 and CDR2 are LNHDA and SQIVND (reference sequence). With 2 bases removed from V and 9 bases from J, the gap between germline ends came to 14 bases. CDR3 length equals 14 residues. CDR3 amino acids: CASSIIEVRGTIYF. CDR3 coding DNA: TGTGCCAGTAGTATAATAGAAGTTCGGGGCACCATATATTTT.

This clone is a singleton in its sample. The chain links TRBV27 to TRBJ1-6; the D is unclear. In germline, CDR1 is MNHEY, CDR2 SMNVEV (reference sequence). CDR3 length: 16 amino acids. The V end lost 5 bases, the J end lost 7 bases, and 18 bases lay between the germline ends. CDR3 DNA sequence: TGTGCCAGCAGTGGTCCCCGGGAGGTCTGGAATTCACCCCTCCACTTT. Protein product: CASSGPREVWNSPLHF.

Many counts were recorded for this clone. The CDR3 DNA follows: TGTGCCAGCAGCTTTCGTTGCTTTACTTTAGACAGGGAGAGGGAAAGGAACACTGAAGCTTTCTTT. Translation: CASSFRCFTLDRERERNTEAFF. This chain connects TRBV21-1 to TRBJ1-1; TRBD1 reflects the table's D call only, with no check against the DNA. TRBV21-1 is assigned pseudogene status. The CDR3 is 22 residues long.